The entry below gives a single TCR beta chain sequence along with its context. Its cognate antigen has yet to be identified. No clone much larger than this one lies a single base away; base qualities are absent. This sample is part of a study of blood T cell repertoires in COVID-19 (dated by TCRdb to between 2020 and 2021). For the wider study: Collaborator samples came from the United States, Italy and Spain and covered acute and convalescent phases of COVID-19. The material from the prospective study consisted of cDNA or gDNA derived from T cells, B-cell-depleted T cells, or PBMCs. The dataset comprised deeply sampled blood TCRbeta repertoires from subjects exposed to, actively infected with, or recovered from COVID-19. A freely available public database, intended as a resource for researchers studying the immune response to SARS-CoV-2, is where the repertoires were released. The samples were drawn from the first 160 participants of the ongoing ImmuneRACE study and from 950 to 1,500 subjects provided by 6 global collaborators. A de-identified subject ID, COVID-19 status, age in years and sex were almost always included in the sample metadata. Where available, HLA class I and class II types were obtained from metadata supplied by the sample provider rather than from assay-based typing.

The CDR3 contains 16 residues, cysteine and phenylalanine counted. The read is trimmed to its CDR3 DNA, 48 bases read in frame from base 1. Ends trimmed: V by 6 bases, J by 7 bases; bases unmatched to a gene: 13. CDR1 and CDR2 were assigned from the germline V gene (reference sequence) as MNHNY and SVGAGI. TCRbeta CDR3 regions were amplified from genomic DNA by means of the immunoSEQ Assay, a bias-controlled multiplex PCR. As for the authors' bioinformatics: The number of nucleated cells in each sample was estimated by amplification of reference gene primers within the assay. To quantify the absolute abundance of each unique TCRbeta CDR3 rearrangement, sequence reads were collapsed and filtered. Productive Simpson clonality was computed per sample as the square root of Simpson's diversity index over productive rearrangements. This is the immuneACCESS table as TCRdb keeps it, with only in-frame sequences that have V and J called. A part of the clones is gone; compared with another copy, unresolved V genes explain less than half, and the rest is unexplained. V and J calls and clone size follow that table, whereas D and trimming were derived from the DNA. The sample table contains roughly 40,000 clones; only one count was recorded for around 75% of them. The ten largest clones add up to about three fifths of the sample.

The study at large found these results: The quantity of clinical and demographic metadata differed by source and by participant and was supplied without curation.

Each collaborating institution followed its own protocols to collect whole blood in K2EDTA tubes. For TCRbeta analysis, collaborators shipped samples in one of three forms: frozen whole blood, isolated PBMCs, or DNA extracted from either of those sample types. The clonotype was recovered from a man of 80 years or more with acute or convalescent COVID-19. Rearrangement joined TRBV6-6 to TRBJ1-5; 9 bases in between match TRBD1. The sequenced sample consisted of peripheral blood. The DNA is TGTGCCAGCAGCCCCTCCACCCGACAGGGGGGGCAGCCCCAGCATTTT. This translates into CASSPSTRQGGQPQHF.